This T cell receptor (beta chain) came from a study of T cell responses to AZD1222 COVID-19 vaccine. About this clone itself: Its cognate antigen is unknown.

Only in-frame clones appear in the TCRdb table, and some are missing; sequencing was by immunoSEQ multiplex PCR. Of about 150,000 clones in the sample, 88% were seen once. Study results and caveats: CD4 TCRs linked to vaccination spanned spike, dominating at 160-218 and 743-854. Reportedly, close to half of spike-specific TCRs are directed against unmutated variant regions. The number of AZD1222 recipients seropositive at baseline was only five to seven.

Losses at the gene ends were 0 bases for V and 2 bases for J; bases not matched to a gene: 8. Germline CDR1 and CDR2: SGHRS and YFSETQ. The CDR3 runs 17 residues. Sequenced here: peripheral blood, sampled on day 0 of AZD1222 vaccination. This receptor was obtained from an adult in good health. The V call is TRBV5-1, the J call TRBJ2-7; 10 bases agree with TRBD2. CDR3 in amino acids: CASSLALQAGGTYEQYF. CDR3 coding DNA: TGCGCCAGCAGCTTGGCCCTCCAAGCGGGGGGGACCTACGAGCAGTACTTC.